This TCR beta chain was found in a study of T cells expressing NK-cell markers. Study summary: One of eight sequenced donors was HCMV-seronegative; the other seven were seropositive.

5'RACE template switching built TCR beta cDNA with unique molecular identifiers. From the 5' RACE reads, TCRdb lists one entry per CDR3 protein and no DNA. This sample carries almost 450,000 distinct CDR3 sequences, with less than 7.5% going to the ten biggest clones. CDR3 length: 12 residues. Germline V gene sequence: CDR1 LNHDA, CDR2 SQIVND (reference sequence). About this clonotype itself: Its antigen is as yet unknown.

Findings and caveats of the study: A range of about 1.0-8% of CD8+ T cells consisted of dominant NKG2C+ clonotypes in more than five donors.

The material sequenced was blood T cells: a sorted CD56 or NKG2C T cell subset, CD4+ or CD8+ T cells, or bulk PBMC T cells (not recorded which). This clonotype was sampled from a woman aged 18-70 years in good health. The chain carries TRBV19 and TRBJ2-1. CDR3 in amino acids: CASSIASTEQFF.